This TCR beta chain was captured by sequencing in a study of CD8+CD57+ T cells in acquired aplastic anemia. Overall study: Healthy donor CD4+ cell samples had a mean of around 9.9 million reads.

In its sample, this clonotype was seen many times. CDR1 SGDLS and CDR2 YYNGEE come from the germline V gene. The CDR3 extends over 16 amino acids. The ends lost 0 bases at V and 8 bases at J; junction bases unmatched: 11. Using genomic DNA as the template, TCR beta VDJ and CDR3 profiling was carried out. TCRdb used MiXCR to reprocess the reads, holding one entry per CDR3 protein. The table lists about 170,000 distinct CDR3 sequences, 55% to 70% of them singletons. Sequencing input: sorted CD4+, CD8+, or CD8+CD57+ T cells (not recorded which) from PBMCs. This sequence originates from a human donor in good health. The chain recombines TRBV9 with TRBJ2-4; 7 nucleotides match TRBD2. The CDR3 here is CASSVGNTGGGDIQYF. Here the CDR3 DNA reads TGTGCCAGCAGCGTAGGGAACACGGGGGGAGGGGACATTCAGTACTTC. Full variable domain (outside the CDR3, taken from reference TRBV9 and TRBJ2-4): DSGVTQTPKHLITATGQRVTLRCSPRSGDLSVYWYQQSLDQGLQFLIQYYNGEERAKGNILERFSAQQFPDLHSELNLSSLELGDSALYFCASSVGNTGGGDIQYFGAGTRLSVL.